This T cell receptor beta chain was captured by sequencing in a study of CD8+ T cells in alopecia areata. The investigators collected lesional scalp punch biopsies and peripheral blood from alopecia areata patients. Isolated RNA was reverse transcribed into cDNA used as the sequencing template. Profiled with immunoSEQ multiplex PCR; TCRdb holds only in-frame clones, not every one. The data hold 200,000 to 250,000 clones, with about three fifths observed a single time. The material was CD4+ T cells sorted from blood, obtained at week 0. This sequence originates from a human donor with alopecia areata.

As DNA, the CDR3 is TGCGCCAGCAGCCAAGGGTGGCGGGGGGGCAATCAGCCCCAGCATTTT. Its translation: CASSQGWRGGNQPQHF. The V gene is TRBV4-1, the J gene TRBJ1-5, with D perhaps TRBD1 (5 bases). This CDR3 is 16 amino acids long. The V end was cut by 1 base, the J end by 2 bases, with 12 bases between. Germline V gene sequence: CDR1 MGHRA, CDR2 YSYEKL.